These 26 T cell receptor beta chains originate from one sample sequenced in a study of identical twins. TCRdb redid the calling of the 5' RACE reads with MiXCR, one entry per CDR3 protein. The table has 1.5 million to 2 million distinct CDR3 sequences, more than 30% seen once. The source material was cord blood. The receptors derive from a newborn girl in good health.

This chain connects TRBV2 to TRBJ2-1; possible D gene TRBD1, 5 bases. Trimming shortened V by 6 bases and J by 5 bases, and 14 bases separated the two germline ends. Germline V lookup: CDR1 SNHLY, CDR2 FYNNEI. The CDR3 sequence is 14 residues long. CDR3 amino acids: CASRGLTVNNEQFF. The DNA of the CDR3 is TGTGCCAGCAGGGGGCTGACAGTGAACAATGAGCAGTTCTTC.

This clonotype was counted at least ten times. The CDR3: CASSPGSYEQYF. The DNA for the CDR3 is TGTGCCAGCAGTCCAGGGTCCTACGAGCAGTACTTC. This chain connects TRBV18 to TRBJ2-7, with D perhaps matching TRBD1 (5 bases). The CDR3 loop spans 12 amino acids. V shed 8 bases and J shed 1 base, with 9 bases lying between them. The germline V gene has CDR1 KGHSH and CDR2 LQKENI.

The rearrangement uses TRBV27 and TRBJ1-1, with 8 positions matching TRBD1. Trimming took 4 bases from V and 4 from J; bases not matched to a gene: 14. Germline lookup yields CDR1 MNHEY and CDR2 SMNVEV (reference sequence). This CDR3 comprises 17 residues. This chain's CDR3 is CASSSTLGTGRSTEAFF. The CDR3 bases are TGTGCCAGCAGTTCAACGCTCGGGACAGGCCGGAGCACTGAAGCTTTCTTT.

This clonotype occurred a few times. The CDR3 DNA reads TGTGCCAGCAACGTTCCGGGGAGCGAAGCTTTCTTT. Its protein is CASNVPGSEAFF. This chain links TRBV28 with TRBJ1-1; D gene ambiguous. The CDR3 totals 12 residues. Trimming took 7 bases from V and 8 from J, leaving 14 bases between them. Germline CDR1 is MDHEN and CDR2 is SYDVKM.

The chain has TRBV5-1 and TRBJ2-7; 7 nucleotides match TRBD2. Germline V gene sequence: CDR1 SGHRS, CDR2 YFSETQ. Losses at the gene ends were 8 bases for V and 3 bases for J; bases not matched to a gene: 5. This CDR3 has 12 amino acids. The CDR3 DNA reads as TGCGCCAGGTTAACTAGCGACTACGAGCAGTACTTC. Translation gives CARLTSDYEQYF.

To note about this clonotype: A read error may be the cause here, since a much bigger clone is one base away. The gene calls are TRBV2 and TRBJ2-3; D unresolved. In germline, CDR1 is SNHLY, CDR2 FYNNEI. The CDR3 has 14 residues. The CDR3 loop is CAGSVQASTDTQYF. The CDR3 DNA reads TGTGCCGGCAGTGTCCAGGCTAGCACAGATACGCAGTATTTT.

The chain links TRBV6-1 to TRBJ2-3, with D possibly being TRBD2 (6 bases). Germline assignment: CDR1 MNHNS and CDR2 SASEGT. Trimming cost V 0 bases and J 10 bases, with 11 bases left between them. The CDR3 runs 13 residues. The CDR3 is CASSEAGGWSQYF. The CDR3 bases are TGTGCCAGCAGTGAAGCGGGGGGATGGTCGCAGTATTTT.

This clonotype has just one count. The genes are TRBV15 and TRBJ1-5, with 9 bases lining up with TRBD1. The CDR3 has 14 residues. Per the germline V gene, CDR1 is LNHNV and CDR2 is YYDKDF (reference sequence). V lost 2 bases and J lost 6; bases outside the gene matches: 2. Here the CDR3 DNA reads TGTGCCACCAGCAGAACAGGGGGCGGTCAGCCCCAGCATTTT. This encodes CATSRTGGGQPQHF.

CDR3 sequence: CASSLSRGEKLFF. CDR3 nucleotide sequence: TGTGCCAGCAGTTTATCGAGGGGCGAAAAACTGTTTTTT. V is TRBV27 and J is TRBJ1-4; tentative D call: TRBD1 (5 bases). Deletions cut 0 bases from V and 8 bases from J, with 7 bases between. Germline CDR1 MNHEY, CDR2 SMNVEV (reference sequence). This CDR3 is 13 amino acids long.

A remark on this clonotype: One end of the junction is discordant with germline, which a read error may explain. The V call is TRBV27, the J call TRBJ1-6, with a tentative D call TRBD1 (5 bases). Germline CDR1 reads MNHEY; CDR2 reads SMNVEV (reference sequence). The CDR3 loop spans 14 amino acids. The CDR3 DNA reads TGTGCCAGCAAGCCCGGGACGGGCAAATATCCCCTCTACTTT. It is translated as CASKPGTGKYPLYF.

Written as DNA, the CDR3 is TGTGCCAGCAGCCGAGGATTTTGGAGGAGGGAACGGGAGAGGGCAGATACGCAGTATTTT. The encoded protein is CASSRGFWRRERERADTQYF. The chain employs TRBV14 and TRBJ2-3; D perhaps matches TRBD2 (6 bases). Between the trimmed V and J ends, which lost 4 bases and 4 bases, there was a span of 30 bases. This CDR3 has 20 residues. Germline CDR1 reads SGHDN; CDR2 reads FVKESK.

A few counts support this clonotype. CDR3 nucleotide sequence: TGTGCTAGTGGAAGACTAGCGGGAGCCTATGAGCAGTTCTTC. It encodes CASGRLAGAYEQFF. The chain links TRBV12-5 to TRBJ2-1, with 12 positions matching TRBD2. Germline V gene sequence: CDR1 LGHNT, CDR2 FRNRAP. This CDR3 has 14 residues. V dropped 6 bases and J dropped 8; count of bases not matched to a gene: 5.

The chain joins TRBV5-4 to TRBJ2-3; 7 bases map to TRBD2. There are 17 residues in the CDR3. Germline V lookup: CDR1 SGHNT, CDR2 YYREEE (reference sequence). V shed 0 bases and J 1 base; nucleotides not matched to a gene: 8. CDR3 region: CASSLAGGSRGTDTQYF. The CDR3 nucleotides read TGTGCCAGCAGCTTGGCCGGCGGGAGCAGGGGCACAGATACGCAGTATTTT.

Points on this clonotype: One base away lies a much larger clone, so this may be a sequencing read error. V and J are TRBV10-3 and TRBJ2-1, with 8 bases that match TRBD2. V shed 7 bases and J 9 bases; nucleotides not matched to a gene: 11. Looked up from germline, CDR1 is ENHRY and CDR2 is SYGVKD. The CDR3 runs to 14 residues. The CDR3 sequence is CAIKRTSRKPEQFF. The CDR3, as DNA: TGTGCCATCAAGAGGACTAGCAGGAAACCTGAGCAGTTCTTC.

The chain joins TRBV2 to TRBJ2-1; TRBD2 is a possible D gene (6 bases). V was clipped by 9 bases and J by 6 bases, with 18 bases between them. CDR1 SNHLY and CDR2 FYNNEI come from the germline V gene. The CDR3 totals 14 residues. The chain's CDR3 is CASALREWGNEQFF. CDR3 in DNA: TGTGCCAGTGCCCTGCGGGAATGGGGCAATGAGCAGTTCTTC.

The chain links TRBV20-1 to TRBJ1-2; weak D call: TRBD1 (5 bases). The CDR3 has 17 residues. Germline V gives CDR1 DFQATT, CDR2 SNEGSKA (reference sequence). The V end was cut by 1 base, the J end by 2 bases, with 20 bases between. The CDR3 spells CSARVGRVPITNYGYTF. The DNA of the CDR3 is TGCAGTGCTAGAGTGGGCAGGGTTCCCATTACAAACTATGGCTACACCTTC.

A few counts support this clonotype. J is TRBJ2-1 and V is TRBV4-1; D tentatively reads TRBD1 or TRBD2 (5 bases each). The V gene's germline CDR1 is MGHRA and CDR2 YSYEKL. V dropped 9 bases and J dropped 5 bases, with 14 bases sitting between them. CDR3 length equals 13 residues. Here the CDR3 reads CASSGTPDNEQFF. CDR3 coding DNA: TGCGCCAGTTCCGGGACCCCCGACAATGAGCAGTTCTTC.

Ten or more counts support this clonotype. The chain joins TRBV4-2 to TRBJ1-5; no clear D gene. V lost 1 base, J lost 1 base, and 11 bases lay in between. The CDR3 has 16 residues. Germline V gives CDR1 LGHNA, CDR2 YNFKEQ. The CDR3 coding sequence is TGTGCCAGCAGCCAAGCCGGGGAAGGGAGCAATCAGCCCCAGCATTTT. Translating gives CASSQAGEGSNQPQHF.

V and J are TRBV12-3 or TRBV12-4 and TRBJ2-7; TRBD1 aligns across 7 bases. This CDR3 is built from 14 residues. J gave up 10 bases and V 5 bases, and 14 bases lay outside the gene matches. In DNA, the CDR3 is TGTGCCAGCAGTAACCGGGACAGAGCTATCGACCAGTACTTC. Translated: CASSNRDRAIDQYF.

This clonotype showed up just a few times. The CDR3 nucleotides read TGTGCCAGCAGCAAACCTTCGGTGCGGGGGTCCTACGAGCAGTACTTC. Translated, it gives CASSKPSVRGSYEQYF. This chain uses TRBV21-1 with TRBJ2-7; the D call in the table, TRBD1, was not verified against the DNA. TRBV21-1 is tagged as a pseudogene. The CDR3 contains 16 residues.

The genes are TRBV5-1 and TRBJ1-5; D is perhaps TRBD1 (6 bases). The V gene's germline CDR1 is SGHRS and CDR2 YFSETQ. The V gene lost 1 base and the J gene lost 3 bases, with 11 bases spanning the gap. This CDR3 has 15 residues. CDR3 amino acids: CASSLNGGHNQPQHF. CDR3 DNA: TGCGCCAGCAGCTTGAATGGGGGGCACAATCAGCCCCAGCATTTT.

This clonotype was seen only a few times. This chain connects TRBV25-1 to TRBJ2-4, with TRBD2 matching over 9 bases. The germline V gene has CDR1 MGHDK and CDR2 SYGVNS. Trimming removed 5 bases from V and 1 base from J; junction bases left unmatched: 0. The CDR3 has 14 amino acids. This CDR3 reads CASSSGRAKNIQYF. DNA for the CDR3: TGTGCCAGCAGTAGCGGGAGGGCCAAAAACATTCAGTACTTC.

The chain joins TRBV24-1 to TRBJ2-1; 11 bases fit TRBD2. The germline CDR1 and CDR2 sequences are KGHDR and SFDVKD. With V trimmed by 4 bases and J by 4 bases, 8 bases remained unmatched. CDR3 length equals 17 residues. Here the CDR3 DNA reads TGTGCCACCAGTGACACTGGGACTAGCGGACCTTACAATGAGCAGTTCTTC. It specifies CATSDTGTSGPYNEQFF.

This chain joins TRBV7-2 and TRBJ2-1, with TRBD2 identical over 11 bases. CDR3 length equals 16 residues. V lost 5 bases to trimming and J lost 4 bases; unmatched junction nucleotides: 7. Germline CDR1 reads SGHTA; CDR2 reads FQGNSA. CDR3 bases: TGTGCCAGCAGCACCCGACTAGCGGGACCTTACAATGAGCAGTTCTTC. Translated: CASSTRLAGPYNEQFF.

The chain recombines TRBV21-1 with TRBJ2-2; the table's D gene call, TRBD1, was not cross checked with the DNA. TRBV21-1 is a pseudogene. The CDR3 has 15 amino acids. The CDR3 DNA reads as TGTGCCAGCAGCAAAGGCGGGGGTCACACCGGGGAGCTGTTTTTT. Translation gives CASSKGGGHTGELFF.

Comments on this clonotype: A read error may account for a junction end that differs from germline. The genes are TRBV20-1 and TRBJ1-1, with 8 bases fitting TRBD1. The CDR3 extends over 14 amino acids. Per the germline V gene, CDR1 is DFQATT and CDR2 is SNEGSKA (reference sequence). This CDR3 is CSAGEPTGGTEAFF. The CDR3 DNA reads as TGCAGTGCTGGAGAACCCACAGGGGGCACTGAAGCTTTCTTT.